These 10 T cell receptor beta chains were sequenced from one sample in a study of blood T cell repertoires in COVID-19. The table came from immunoSEQ multiplex PCR; TCRdb's copy has only in-frame clones and leaves some out. Of more than 95,000 clones listed, about 80% were seen once; the top ten hold roughly 25%. Material: peripheral blood. These receptors all come from a human donor in a cohort sampled during active COVID-19.

The rearrangement links TRBV5-4 to TRBJ2-7; 7 bases fit TRBD2. Losses at the gene ends were 0 bases for V and 3 bases for J; bases not matched to a gene: 6. CDR1 is SGHNT, CDR2 YYREEE, per germline (reference sequence). The CDR3 is 15 amino acids. This CDR3 reads CASSLDGGGNYEQYF. The CDR3, as DNA: TGTGCCAGCAGCTTGGATGGGGGAGGGAACTACGAGCAGTACTTC.

This clone was observed a few times. The chain combines TRBV28 with TRBJ1-2; the match to TRBD1 covers 10 bases. The V gene end was trimmed by 7 bases and the J gene end by 3 bases; junction bases not matched to a gene: 5. The CDR3 extends over 14 amino acids. Germline lookup yields CDR1 MDHEN and CDR2 SYDVKM. The chain's CDR3 is CASTETGGDYGYTF. The CDR3 nucleotides are TGTGCCAGCACAGAGACAGGGGGCGACTATGGCTACACCTTC.

This rearrangement joins TRBV18 to TRBJ1-3, with 7 nucleotides matching TRBD1. Germline CDR1 reads KGHSH; CDR2 reads LQKENI. The CDR3 is made up of 14 amino acids. J lost 2 bases, V lost 3 bases, and 1 base had no gene match. The CDR3 DNA reads TGTGCCAGCTCACCTGGGACAGCTGGAAACACCATATATTTT. It is translated as CASSPGTAGNTIYF.

The gene calls are TRBV7-6 and TRBJ1-3; 10 positions agree with TRBD1. The CDR3 totals 16 residues. CDR1 SGHVS and CDR2 FNYEAQ come from the germline V gene. The V segment lost 0 bases and the J segment 4 bases; nucleotides outside the gene matches: 3. The CDR3 reads CASSLATGQGGNTIYF. The CDR3 DNA reads as TGTGCCAGCAGCTTAGCCACGGGACAGGGGGGAAACACCATATATTTT.

The chain combines TRBV2 with TRBJ2-1, with TRBD2 matching 10 bases. The germline CDR1 and CDR2 sequences are SNHLY and FYNNEI. Germline trimming cut 4 bases from V and 5 bases from J; bases unmatched to any gene: 5. The CDR3 consists of 15 residues. CDR3 nucleotide sequence: TGTGCCAGCAGTGTCACTAGCGGGACGAACAATGAGCAGTTCTTC. Protein product: CASSVTSGTNNEQFF. The full variable domain, in which reference TRBV2 and TRBJ2-1 provide the parts outside the CDR3, is EPEVTQTPSHQVTQMGQEVILRCVPISNHLYFYWYRQILGQKVEFLVSFYNNEISEKSEIFDDQFSVERPDGSNFTLKIRSTKLEDSAMYFCASSVTSGTNNEQFFGPGTRLTVL.

This chain connects TRBV4-1 to TRBJ1-2, with 7 bases fitting TRBD1. The V segment lost 2 bases and the J segment 6 bases; nucleotides outside the gene matches: 3. There are 13 residues in the CDR3. Germline assignment: CDR1 MGHRA and CDR2 YSYEKL. The chain's CDR3 is CASSQWTGDGYTF. The DNA for the CDR3 is TGCGCCAGCAGCCAATGGACAGGCGATGGCTACACCTTC.

The chain links TRBV14 to TRBJ2-1, with 9 nucleotides matching TRBD1. CDR3 size: 16 residues. With V trimmed by 4 bases and J by 4 bases, 8 bases remained unmatched. Germline V gives CDR1 SGHDN, CDR2 FVKESK. Written as DNA, the CDR3 is TGTGCCAGCAGCCGGGGACAGGGCCTATCATACAATGAGCAGTTCTTC. This codes for CASSRGQGLSYNEQFF. Full variable domain (remainder filled in from reference TRBV14 and TRBJ2-1): EAGVTQFPSHSVIEKGQTVTLRCDPISGHDNLYWYRRVMGKEIKFLLHFVKESKQDESGMPNNRFLAERTGGTYSTLKVQPAELEDSGVYFCASSRGQGLSYNEQFFGPGTRLTVL.

The chain links TRBV11-3 to TRBJ2-7; D unresolved. CDR1 and CDR2 (germline): SGHNT, YENEEA. The ends were cut back, 1 base at V and 6 bases at J, with 13 bases in the middle. The CDR3 length is 14 residues. In DNA, the CDR3 is TGTGCCAGCAGCTTAGGGGCGCCGAATGTCGAGCAGTACTTC. It codes for CASSLGAPNVEQYF.

The chain is built from TRBV6-1 and TRBJ1-1; unclear D gene. The CDR3 loop spans 13 amino acids. Germline lookup yields CDR1 MNHNS and CDR2 SASEGT. Trimming took 2 bases from V and 4 from J, leaving 8 bases between them. This chain's CDR3 is CASSETAGTEAFF. CDR3 in DNA: TGTGCCAGCAGTGAAACGGCGGGCACTGAAGCTTTCTTT.

The rearrangement links TRBV7-2 to TRBJ1-2; no definite D call. The CDR3 consists of 14 residues. The V gene lost 0 bases and the J gene lost 8 bases, with 13 bases spanning the gap. The germline gives CDR1 SGHTA, CDR2 FQGNSA. The chain's CDR3 is CASSLAPESHGYTF. The CDR3 DNA follows: TGTGCCAGCAGCTTAGCGCCCGAAAGCCACGGCTACACCTTC.